The clone carrying this T cell receptor beta chain was counted between two and nine times. The TCRbeta library incorporated unique molecular identifiers. TCRdb re-analysed the PCR reads in MiXCR, keeping a single row per CDR3 protein. The sample contains about 90,000 distinct CDR3 sequences, 15% of which appear only once. The sample belongs to a study of T-cell reconstitution after alpha-beta-depleted transplantation in children. V lost 0 bases and J 11 bases, leaving 11 bases between the germline ends. The CDR3 sequence is 13 residues long. Germline V gene lookup returns CDR1 KGHSH and CDR2 LQKENI. The receptor's source is a male patient aged 2-9 years who had a stem cell transplant for acute lymphoblastic leukemia, so the T cells may come from the graft donor. The sequenced sample was PBMCs, mostly from graft donor cells, obtained 180 days after TCRalphabeta/CD19-depleted stem cell transplant. The rearrangement uses TRBV18 and TRBJ2-1; perhaps TRBD1 as D (6 bases). This chain's CDR3 is CASSPPPGHKQFF. The CDR3 region has the DNA TGTGCCAGCTCACCACCCCCGGGACATAAGCAGTTCTTC.